This is a list of T cell receptor beta chains from one sample in a study of T cell responses to AZD1222 COVID-19 vaccine. TCRdb's table, derived via immunoSEQ multiplex PCR, lists solely in-frame clones and lacks some. The sample includes around 70,000 clones, about 85% seen only once; the top ten take 1.3%. This material consisted of peripheral blood, taken 28 days after the second AZD1222 dose. These receptors all come from an adult who received the AZD1222 COVID-19 vaccine. Both conserved end residues are part of each CDR3. The order of the fields is CDR3 DNA, CDR3 protein, CDR3 length, D gene, J gene, V gene, clone size. D genes are given only for firm matches. Clone sizes are given selectively: once, few, many, or a class where the clone is expanded.

DNA: TGTGCCAGCAGCTCCACTCCTAGCGGGAGAACAGATACGCAGTATTTT
CDR3: CASSSTPSGRTDTQYF
length: 16
D: TRBD2
J: TRBJ2-3
V: TRBV11-1
size: -

DNA: TGTGCCAGCAGCCGAAGATTGACCAAGCCGGGACAGGGGAAAAACTATGGCTACACCTTC
CDR3: CASSRRLTKPGQGKNYGYTF
length: 20
D: TRBD1
J: TRBJ1-2
V: TRBV13
size: -

DNA: TGCGCCAGCAGTCAATCAGGGAAGCCCTATGGCTACACCTTC
CDR3: CASSQSGKPYGYTF
length: 14
D: -
J: TRBJ1-2
V: TRBV23-1
size: -

DNA: TGTGCCAGCAGCCAGAACTTTGTGGGGTTTCAGTACTTC
CDR3: CASSQNFVGFQYF
length: 13
D: -
J: TRBJ2-4
V: TRBV12-3/TRBV12-4
size: -

DNA: TGTGCCATCGGAAGGCAGGGCACCTACGAGCAGTACTTC
CDR3: CAIGRQGTYEQYF
length: 13
D: -
J: TRBJ2-7
V: TRBV10-3
size: few

DNA: TGTGCCATAATGTCAAGCGGGACCACCGATACGCAGTATTTT
CDR3: CAIMSSGTTDTQYF
length: 14
D: TRBD2
J: TRBJ2-3
V: TRBV10-3
size: few

DNA: TGCGCCAGCAGCTGGACTAGCGGGAGCCCCGGGGGCGGGGAGCTGTTTTTT
CDR3: CASSWTSGSPGGGELFF
length: 17
D: TRBD2
J: TRBJ2-2
V: TRBV5-1
size: -

DNA: TGCGCCAGCAGCTTGGCCCAACTTTCCTACGAGCAGTACTTC
CDR3: CASSLAQLSYEQYF
length: 14
D: -
J: TRBJ2-7
V: TRBV5-1
size: once

DNA: TGTGCCAGCAGCATACTCCAAGAGACCCAGTACTTC
CDR3: CASSILQETQYF
length: 12
D: -
J: TRBJ2-5
V: TRBV7-9
size: -

DNA: TGTGCCTGGAGTGCGGGACAGGGCGCGCAGTATTTT
CDR3: CAWSAGQGAQYF
length: 12
D: TRBD1
J: TRBJ2-3
V: TRBV30
size: -

DNA: TGTGCCAGTAGTTCACTAGGGAACACCGGGGAGCTGTTTTTT
CDR3: CASSSLGNTGELFF
length: 14
D: -
J: TRBJ2-2
V: TRBV19
size: -

DNA: TGTGCCAGCAGCCAACGGGGTCATTTGCGGGGCTCTGGAAACACCATATATTTT
CDR3: CASSQRGHLRGSGNTIYF
length: 18
D: -
J: TRBJ1-3
V: TRBV3-1/TRBV3-2
size: -

DNA: TGTGCCAGCAGCCGACCGGGACAGACGTTCACTGAAGCTTTCTTT
CDR3: CASSRPGQTFTEAFF
length: 15
D: TRBD1
J: TRBJ1-1
V: TRBV4-2
size: -

DNA: TGTGCCAGCAGCTTACAGGGGGCTGCCACCTTAAGCAATCAGCCCCAGCATTTT
CDR3: CASSLQGAATLSNQPQHF
length: 18
D: TRBD1
J: TRBJ1-5
V: TRBV5-8
size: once

DNA: TGTGCCAGCAGCCCACAGCAGACCTCTGGAAACACCATATATTTT
CDR3: CASSPQQTSGNTIYF
length: 15
D: -
J: TRBJ1-3
V: TRBV14
size: -

DNA: TGTGCCAGTAGTCCCCAGACAGGGGTCTATGGCTACACCTTC
CDR3: CASSPQTGVYGYTF
length: 14
D: TRBD1
J: TRBJ1-2
V: TRBV19
size: -

DNA: TGTGCCAGCAGTGAGGACAGTCTCTCTGGAAACACCATATATTTT
CDR3: CASSEDSLSGNTIYF
length: 15
D: -
J: TRBJ1-3
V: TRBV28
size: once

DNA: TGTGCCAGCAGCCAACTGTCTTACAATGAGCAGTTCTTC
CDR3: CASSQLSYNEQFF
length: 13
D: -
J: TRBJ2-1
V: TRBV3-1/TRBV3-2
size: -

DNA: TGTGCCAGCTCACTCCAGGAAGGACCCGGGAATTTGCTGTTTTTT
CDR3: CASSLQEGPGNLLFF
length: 15
D: -
J: TRBJ2-2
V: TRBV18
size: -

DNA: TGTGCCAGTAGTTTAGACAGGGGAGAATCACCCCTCCACTTT
CDR3: CASSLDRGESPLHF
length: 14
D: TRBD1
J: TRBJ1-6
V: TRBV19
size: -

DNA: TGTGCCAGCAGTAAGTCGGGACAGGGGAGAAACATTCAGTACTTC
CDR3: CASSKSGQGRNIQYF
length: 15
D: TRBD1
J: TRBJ2-4
V: TRBV6-2/TRBV6-3
size: -

DNA: TGTGCCAGCAGTGGAATAGATGGGATCCTTAGCAATCAGCCCCAGCATTTT
CDR3: CASSGIDGILSNQPQHF
length: 17
D: -
J: TRBJ1-5
V: TRBV6-2/TRBV6-3
size: once

DNA: TGCGCCAGCAGCACAGGAGCATCCCCGGCGGGCTACACCTTC
CDR3: CASSTGASPAGYTF
length: 14
D: -
J: TRBJ1-2
V: TRBV5-1
size: -

DNA: TGTGCCAGCAGCTCCGGGGGACAGGGAATACCTGGGGCCAACGTCCTGACTTTC
CDR3: CASSSGGQGIPGANVLTF
length: 18
D: TRBD1
J: TRBJ2-6
V: TRBV7-9
size: -

DNA: TGTGCCAGCAGCTCCCTGGGACGAGCTGGAGCTTTCTTT
CDR3: CASSSLGRAGAFF
length: 13
D: -
J: TRBJ1-1
V: TRBV7-9
size: -

DNA: TGTGCCAGTAGTAGCTACTGGGTCAGGGCCTCCTACAATGAGCAGTTCTTC
CDR3: CASSSYWVRASYNEQFF
length: 17
D: -
J: TRBJ2-1
V: TRBV19
size: -

DNA: TGTGCCAGCAGCCAAAATGCTTATGGGACTAGCGGACTGAACCCCTACGAGCAGTACTTC
CDR3: CASSQNAYGTSGLNPYEQYF
length: 20
D: TRBD2
J: TRBJ2-7
V: TRBV4-2
size: -

DNA: TGTGCCAGTGCCCGGGGCTCTGGAAACACCATATATTTT
CDR3: CASARGSGNTIYF
length: 13
D: -
J: TRBJ1-3
V: TRBV6-5
size: -

DNA: TGTGCCAGCAGCTTGGCCCCCCTTGGGGGAGGGCCCTCCTACAATGAGCAGTTCTTC
CDR3: CASSLAPLGGGPSYNEQFF
length: 19
D: TRBD2
J: TRBJ2-1
V: TRBV5-4
size: -

DNA: TGTGCCACTAATATGCGGGCCGCAACTAATGAAAAACTGTTTTTT
CDR3: CATNMRAATNEKLFF
length: 15
D: -
J: TRBJ1-4
V: TRBV19
size: -

DNA: TGTGCCAGCTCACGGACAGGGGGCCAAAGGCAAGCTAACTATGGCTACACCTTC
CDR3: CASSRTGGQRQANYGYTF
length: 18
D: TRBD1
J: TRBJ1-2
V: TRBV18
size: -

DNA: TGCGCCAGCAGCTTGGCCAGGGTTCGACTTTCCGGGGGAGAGACCCAGTACTTC
CDR3: CASSLARVRLSGGETQYF
length: 18
D: -
J: TRBJ2-5
V: TRBV5-1
size: -

DNA: TGCGCCAGCAGCTTCCTAGCGGGAGTCGACTACGAGCAGTACTTC
CDR3: CASSFLAGVDYEQYF
length: 15
D: TRBD2
J: TRBJ2-7
V: TRBV5-1
size: -

DNA: TGTGCCAGCAGCTCGGGACTAGCGGGAGGAGGCTACGAGCAGTACTTC
CDR3: CASSSGLAGGGYEQYF
length: 16
D: TRBD2
J: TRBJ2-7
V: TRBV11-2
size: -

DNA: TGTGCCAGCAGCTCCTCCGGGACAGCCCGAAACACTGAAGCTTTCTTT
CDR3: CASSSSGTARNTEAFF
length: 16
D: TRBD1
J: TRBJ1-1
V: TRBV7-2
size: -

DNA: TGCGCCAGCAGCAGGAGCGGGAGGGTGGAAGAGACCCAGTACTTC
CDR3: CASSRSGRVEETQYF
length: 15
D: TRBD2
J: TRBJ2-5
V: TRBV5-1
size: -

DNA: TGTGCCAGCAGGGGGGGAGGGGAAAACACTGAAGCTTTCTTT
CDR3: CASRGGGENTEAFF
length: 14
D: -
J: TRBJ1-1
V: TRBV6-6
size: -